This T cell receptor (beta chain) was sequenced during a study of cytomegalovirus exposure and HLA in healthy donors. In the study overall: In a later analysis, the 90 to 150 validation repertoires were reported to have used the same platform as the roughly 700 first-cohort repertoires. Whole-study findings and limits: There were 150 to 200 TCR beta chains listed as cytomegalovirus-associated. Specific recognition of CMV antigens was confirmed in vitro for a few chains (all CMV-associated).

TCRdb keeps only in-frame clones here, not all; method: immunoSEQ multiplex PCR. The data show about 200,000 clones, 84% seen once. Worth noting for this clone: Its antigen is as yet unknown.

V was clipped by 5 bases and J by 6 bases, with 5 bases between them. Germline V gives CDR1 SGDLS, CDR2 YYNGEE. The CDR3 totals 10 residues. The origin of this receptor is a woman aged 30 to 39 in good health and CMV-seropositive. This rearrangement joins TRBV9 to TRBJ1-2; D is unresolved. Source material: PBMCs. Here the CDR3 reads CASRGDGYTF. In DNA, the CDR3 is TGTGCCAGCAGGGGCGATGGCTACACCTTC. Full variable domain (rest looked up from reference TRBV9 and TRBJ1-2): DSGVTQTPKHLITATGQRVTLRCSPRSGDLSVYWYQQSLDQGLQFLIQYYNGEERAKGNILERFSAQQFPDLHSELNLSSLELGDSALYFCASRGDGYTFGSGTRLTVV.